Given below is one T cell receptor beta chain in context. Germline CDR1 is MGHRA and CDR2 is YSYEKL. The CDR3 runs to 15 residues. V gave up 0 bases and J gave up 8 bases, with 11 bases separating them. The sample originates from a study of blood T cell repertoires in COVID-19. The assay was immunoSEQ multiplex PCR, and TCRdb's table has in-frame clones only and misses some. In the table there are tens of thousands of clones, 70% to 90% of which are singletons. The sample consisted of peripheral blood. The receptor comes from a man aged 30-40 years with acute or convalescent COVID-19. The chain employs TRBV4-1 and TRBJ1-6, with D tentatively TRBD1 (5 bases). The CDR3 here is CASSQDWGGDSPLHF. CDR3 DNA: TGCGCCAGCAGCCAAGATTGGGGCGGGGATTCACCCCTCCACTTT.